Below are 28 T cell receptor beta chains sequenced from a single sample in a study of T cell changes during pregnancy in multiple sclerosis. The protocol was immunoSEQ multiplex PCR, while the TCRdb copy is restricted to in-frame clones and leaves out a portion. Of about 80,000 clones in the sample, about 92% were seen once. The sequencing here drew on peripheral blood, taken before pregnancy. The source is a female donor with multiple sclerosis, enrolled in a pregnancy study.

V gene TRBV9 combines with J gene TRBJ1-4; 7 bases map to TRBD1. Germline V gene sequence: CDR1 SGDLS, CDR2 YYNGEE. V dropped 3 bases and J dropped 5; count of bases not matched to a gene: 10. This CDR3 is 16 amino acids long. The CDR3 DNA follows: TGTGCCAGCAGCGGACTTACCGGGACAGCGAATGAAAAACTGTTTTTT. Its protein is CASSGLTGTANEKLFF.

The gene calls are TRBV2 and TRBJ2-3, with D possibly being TRBD1 (5 bases). The germline V gene has CDR1 SNHLY and CDR2 FYNNEI. This CDR3 is 14 amino acids long. Trimming took off 6 bases at V and 5 bases at J, with 15 bases between the two ends. The CDR3 sequence is CASRPGRQGDTQYF. In DNA form, the CDR3 reads TGTGCCAGCAGGCCCGGAAGGCAGGGAGATACGCAGTATTTT.

This clone was counted a single time. This chain connects TRBV6-1 to TRBJ1-4; D uncertain. The V and J ends lost 3 bases and 1 base respectively, with 6 bases between them. This CDR3 region has 14 residues. Germline CDR1 and CDR2: MNHNS and SASEGT. CDR3 coding DNA: TGTGCCAGCAGTGACGTGAGAACTAATGAAAAACTGTTTTTT. Its translation: CASSDVRTNEKLFF.

The CDR3 spells CASSSKRWGEAQHF. CDR3 sequence (DNA): TGTGCCAGCAGCAGCAAAAGGTGGGGGGAGGCCCAGCATTTT. The V gene is TRBV13, the J gene TRBJ1-5; D perhaps matches TRBD1 (5 bases). V gave up 5 bases and J gave up 11 bases, with 19 bases separating them. Looked up from germline, CDR1 is PRHDT and CDR2 is FYEKMQ (reference sequence). The CDR3 is 14 amino acids.

The chain carries TRBV30 and TRBJ1-2, with TRBD1 matching 10 bases. Germline V gene data show CDR1 as GTSNPN and CDR2 as SVGIG (reference sequence). V lost 3 bases and J lost 6; bases outside the gene matches: 10. The CDR3 is made up of 15 amino acids. The chain's CDR3 is CAWSGQGGVLDGYTF. For the CDR3, the DNA is TGTGCCTGGAGCGGACAGGGGGGGGTATTAGATGGCTACACCTTC. Filled out from reference TRBV30 and TRBJ1-2, the complete variable domain reads SQTIHQWPATLVQPVGSPLSLECTVEGTSNPNLYWYRQAAGRGLQLLFYSVGIGQISSEVPQNLSASRPQDRQFILSSKKLLLSDSGFYLCAWSGQGGVLDGYTFGSGTRLTVV.

The chain couples TRBV9 to TRBJ1-5; weak D call: TRBD1 (6 bases). The CDR3 is 14 amino acids. Trimming removed 0 bases from V and 6 bases from J, with 10 bases in between. Germline CDR1 is SGDLS and CDR2 is YYNGEE. CDR3 sequence (DNA): TGTGCCAGCAGCGTAGAGGGGGGGCTTCAGCCCCAGCATTTT. Protein: CASSVEGGLQPQHF.

The gene calls are TRBV25-1 and TRBJ1-1, with 7 bases matching TRBD1. Germline trimming cut 2 bases from V and 0 bases from J; bases unmatched to any gene: 3. The CDR3 spans 15 residues. The germline V gene has CDR1 MGHDK and CDR2 SYGVNS. The CDR3 here is CASSETGVLNTEAFF. CDR3 nucleotide sequence: TGTGCCAGCAGTGAAACAGGGGTTTTGAACACTGAAGCTTTCTTT.

J is TRBJ2-6 and V is TRBV25-1, with TRBD1 as a possible D gene (5 bases). CDR3 length: 17 residues. Trimming removed 6 bases from V and 0 bases from J, with 15 bases in between. Germline loops: CDR1 MGHDK, CDR2 SYGVNS. CDR3 sequence reads: CASSRTGSSSGANVLTF. The CDR3 region has the DNA TGTGCCAGCAGCCGAACAGGTTCGAGCTCTGGGGCCAACGTCCTGACTTTC.

This clone was recorded only once. The chain combines TRBV15 with TRBJ1-6; D is perhaps TRBD1 (6 bases). The V end lost 0 bases, the J end lost 8 bases, and 14 bases lay between the germline ends. Germline CDR1 is LNHNV and CDR2 is YYDKDF (reference sequence). The CDR3 is 16 residues long. The CDR3 loop reads CATSRDPHRADSPLHF. CDR3 sequence (DNA): TGTGCCACCAGCAGAGATCCCCACAGGGCCGATTCACCCCTCCACTTT. The entire variable domain, with the rest obtained from reference TRBV15 and TRBJ1-6, is as follows: DAMVIQNPRYQVTQFGKPVTLSCSQTLNHNVMYWYQQKSSQAPKLLFHYYDKDFNNEADTPDNFQSRRPNTSFCFLDIRSPGLGDTAMYLCATSRDPHRADSPLHFGNGTRLTVT.

The gene calls are TRBV25-1 and TRBJ1-1, with a tentative D call TRBD1 (6 bases). The V gene's germline CDR1 is MGHDK and CDR2 SYGVNS. V was cut by 4 bases and J by 4 bases, with 16 bases left in between. This CDR3 contains 15 residues. CDR3 DNA: TGTGCCAGCAGTGTCACCAGGGGATGGGGCACTGAAGCTTTCTTT. Its protein product is CASSVTRGWGTEAFF.

The chain is built from TRBV7-3 and TRBJ2-2, with a tentative D call TRBD1 (6 bases). Looked up from germline, CDR1 is SGHTA and CDR2 is FQGTGA. V was pared by 2 bases and J by 8 bases, with 15 bases between. This CDR3 contains 15 residues. The CDR3 spells CASSLAPDRPGELFF. DNA for the CDR3: TGTGCCAGCAGCTTAGCCCCCGACAGGCCGGGGGAGCTGTTTTTT.

This chain joins TRBV7-3 and TRBJ2-2, with TRBD2 identical over 9 bases. CDR1 and CDR2 from the germline V gene are SGHTA and FQGTGA. The CDR3 totals 19 residues. V trimming: 5 bases; J trimming: 8 bases; junction bases outside the gene matches: 21. This CDR3 reads CASSRRGKTSGLPGGELFF. The DNA for the CDR3 is TGTGCCAGCAGCCGCAGAGGAAAAACTAGCGGGCTGCCCGGGGGGGAGCTGTTTTTT.

The gene calls are TRBV9 and TRBJ1-6; TRBD1 agrees at 8 bases. This CDR3 is 15 amino acids long. Trimming removed 3 bases from V and 6 bases from J; junction bases left unmatched: 5. Germline V CDR1 and CDR2: SGDLS, YYNGEE. The CDR3 region is CASSALQGANSPLHF. In DNA form, the CDR3 reads TGTGCCAGCAGCGCCCTTCAGGGGGCTAATTCACCCCTCCACTTT.

The count of this clone is one. The chain carries TRBV7-2 and TRBJ2-5, with D possibly being TRBD1 (7 bases). V lost 1 base, J lost 5 bases, and 14 bases lay in between. The CDR3 consists of 15 residues. CDR1 and CDR2 from the germline V gene are SGHTA and FQGNSA. The CDR3 loop reads CASSLDTAGGETQYF. In DNA form, the CDR3 reads TGTGCCAGCAGCTTAGACACTGCAGGGGGGGAGACCCAGTACTTC.

V usage is TRBV28 and J usage is TRBJ1-1, with 10 bases that match TRBD1. This CDR3 has 15 residues. Trimming cost V 7 bases and J 2 bases; bases outside gene matches: 7. Germline lookup yields CDR1 MDHEN and CDR2 SYDVKM. The CDR3 DNA reads TGTGCCAGCATCTCCTCGACAGGGGGCAACACTGAAGCTTTCTTT. Translation gives CASISSTGGNTEAFF. The full variable domain, in which reference TRBV28 and TRBJ1-1 provide the parts outside the CDR3, is DVKVTQSSRYLVKRTGEKVFLECVQDMDHENMFWYRQDPGLGLRLIYFSYDVKMKEKGDIPEGYSVSREKKERFSLILESASTNQTSMYLCASISSTGGNTEAFFGQGTRLTVV.

J is TRBJ2-5 and V is TRBV5-4, with 7 positions matching TRBD2. Germline V lookup: CDR1 SGHNT, CDR2 YYREEE (reference sequence). This CDR3 is 16 amino acids long. Trimming cost V 0 bases and J 5 bases; bases outside gene matches: 10. CDR3 amino acids: CASSLDRGEVRETQYF. CDR3 in DNA: TGTGCCAGCAGCTTGGACCGGGGGGAGGTGCGCGAGACCCAGTACTTC.

This chain links TRBV2 with TRBJ1-2; 10 bases line up with TRBD1. This CDR3 has 14 residues. CDR1 and CDR2 from the germline V gene are SNHLY and FYNNEI. After removal of 4 bases from V and 7 bases from J, the junction contained 6 bases not matched to a gene. CDR3 bases: TGTGCCAGCAGTGTCTTGGGACAGGGGCCTGGCTACACCTTC. As protein: CASSVLGQGPGYTF. Looking up the rest from reference TRBV2 and TRBJ1-2 gives the full variable domain: EPEVTQTPSHQVTQMGQEVILRCVPISNHLYFYWYRQILGQKVEFLVSFYNNEISEKSEIFDDQFSVERPDGSNFTLKIRSTKLEDSAMYFCASSVLGQGPGYTFGSGTRLTVV.

This chain's CDR3 is CASSSGMGGTDTQYF. The CDR3 DNA sequence: TGTGCCAGCAGCTCCGGTATGGGCGGCACAGATACGCAGTATTTT. The J gene is TRBJ2-3, the V gene TRBV9, with D hard to call. Germline V lookup: CDR1 SGDLS, CDR2 YYNGEE. The CDR3 sequence is 15 residues long. Trimming took 4 bases from V and 1 from J, leaving 13 bases between them.

The CDR3 DNA reads as TGTGCCAGCAGCGGCAGACTAGCGGGGGGGGAAAATGAGCAGTTCTTC. It encodes CASSGRLAGGENEQFF. The rearrangement uses TRBV9 and TRBJ2-1, with 14 bases lining up with TRBD2. The V gene end was trimmed by 3 bases and the J gene end by 7 bases; junction bases not matched to a gene: 6. This CDR3 comprises 16 residues. Germline-derived CDR1 and CDR2 are SGDLS and YYNGEE.

The V gene is TRBV29-1, the J gene TRBJ2-3; TRBD2 agrees at 7 bases. J gave up 2 bases and V 1 base, and 3 bases lay outside the gene matches. The CDR3 is 14 amino acids. CDR1 is SQVTM and CDR2 is ANQGSEA in the germline V gene. The DNA for the CDR3 is TGCAGCGTTGAAGCGAGACTAGCCACAGATACGCAGTATTTT. Protein: CSVEARLATDTQYF.

The genes are TRBV5-8 and TRBJ1-5, with 7 bases lining up with TRBD1. Germline V CDR1 and CDR2: SGHTS, YDEGEE. This CDR3 contains 14 residues. Germline trimming cut 4 bases from V and 9 bases from J; bases unmatched to any gene: 10. DNA for the CDR3: TGTGCCAGCAGCATCGGACAGGTTACGTCGCCCCAGCATTTT. This translates into CASSIGQVTSPQHF.

This clone is a singleton in its sample. The V gene is TRBV7-9, the J gene TRBJ2-5; possibly TRBD1 for D (5 bases). V lost 4 bases and J 3 bases, leaving 18 bases between the germline ends. The CDR3 spans 16 residues. Germline V lookup: CDR1 SEHNR, CDR2 FQNEAQ (reference sequence). CDR3 DNA sequence: TGTGCCAGCAGCTCTGGGGCAGAAACTGTGGAAGAGACCCAGTACTTC. Encoded protein: CASSSGAETVEETQYF.

The chain employs TRBV9 and TRBJ2-3, with a tentative D call TRBD2 (6 bases). The CDR3 runs 14 residues. V was pared by 4 bases and J by 9 bases, with 18 bases between. CDR1 and CDR2 (germline): SGDLS, YYNGEE. The CDR3 is CASSTSDGRGTQYF. The CDR3 region has the DNA TGTGCCAGCAGCACGAGCGACGGGCGGGGAACGCAGTATTTT.

The V gene is TRBV18, the J gene TRBJ2-3; D possibly corresponds to TRBD2 (5 bases). The V end was cut by 3 bases, the J end by 0 bases, with 16 bases between. Germline CDR1 is KGHSH and CDR2 is LQKENI. The CDR3 is 17 amino acids. As DNA, the CDR3 is TGTGCCAGCTCACCTAACCAGGACTGGACTAGCACAGATACGCAGTATTTT. Protein: CASSPNQDWTSTDTQYF.

The V call is TRBV15, the J call TRBJ1-1; D ambiguous. Germline loops: CDR1 LNHNV, CDR2 YYDKDF (reference sequence). Between the trimmed V and J ends, which lost 3 bases and 6 bases, there was a span of 14 bases. This CDR3 is 14 amino acids long. CDR3 sequence: CATSRPLTGPEAFF. For the CDR3, the DNA is TGTGCCACCAGCAGGCCACTTACTGGGCCTGAAGCTTTCTTT.

The genes are TRBV19 and TRBJ2-1; 12 bases map to TRBD2. Germline loops: CDR1 LNHDA, CDR2 SQIVND (reference sequence). V shed 4 bases and J 4 bases; nucleotides not matched to a gene: 2. The CDR3 runs to 15 residues. The DNA for the CDR3 is TGTGCCAGTAGTAAAACTAGCGGGGGGTACAATGAGCAGTTCTTC. Translated: CASSKTSGGYNEQFF. The full variable domain, rest sourced from reference TRBV19 and TRBJ2-1, is DGGITQSPKYLFRKEGQNVTLSCEQNLNHDAMYWYRQDPGQGLRLIYYSQIVNDFQKGDIAEGYSVSREKKESFPLTVTSAQKNPTAFYLCASSKTSGGYNEQFFGPGTRLTVL.

This clone was seen only once. The V call is TRBV6-5, the J call TRBJ2-2, with unresolved D. V lost 7 bases and J lost 5, with 17 bases in between. The CDR3 has 15 amino acids. In germline, CDR1 is MNHEY, CDR2 SVGAGI. DNA for the CDR3: TGTGCCAGCAAGCGATCGGCGGAGAGGACCGGGGAGCTGTTTTTT. It encodes CASKRSAERTGELFF.

The CDR3 DNA reads as TGTGCCAGCAGCCACGTGGTAGCGGGAGAAACGCAGTATTTT. It specifies CASSHVVAGETQYF. The chain couples TRBV13 to TRBJ2-3; the match to TRBD2 covers 9 bases. The CDR3 has 14 amino acids. J was trimmed by 9 bases and V by 5 bases; bases with no gene match: 9. CDR1 and CDR2 from the germline V gene are PRHDT and FYEKMQ (reference sequence).